This passage covers 21 T cell receptor beta chains from one sample sequenced in a study of metastatic and nonmetastatic thyroid tumors. TCRdb reassembled clones from the PCR reads with MiXCR. The sample carries about 40,000 clones, approximately 10% recorded once. Thyroid surgery took place with no prior treatment in any patient. The sequenced material came from blood. All receptors derive from a female donor with papillary thyroid cancer or a benign thyroid nodule (not recorded which). Some clones in this sample may be carry-over from other donors' samples.

The sample holds many counts of this clone. This sequence joins TRBV5-1 and TRBJ2-1; 10 nucleotides agree with TRBD1. Trimming removed 3 bases from V and 0 bases from J; junction bases left unmatched: 0. CDR1 SGHRS and CDR2 YFSETQ come from the germline V gene. The CDR3 has 15 residues. CDR3 nucleotide sequence: TGCGCCAGCAGCTGGGACAGGGGCTCCTACAATGAGCAGTTCTTC. Its translation: CASSWDRGSYNEQFF.

In regard to this clone: A read error may be the cause here, since a much bigger clone is one base away. This chain uses TRBV14 with TRBJ2-4; no clear D gene. In germline, CDR1 is SGHDN, CDR2 FVKESK. This CDR3 spans 15 amino acids. The CDR3 DNA sequence: TGTGCCAGCAGCCAAATGGGCTCAGCCAAAAGCATTCAGTACTTC. Protein sequence: CASSQMGSAKSIQYF.

This clone was seen many times. This chain uses TRBV12-3 or TRBV12-4 with TRBJ2-5; tentatively, D is TRBD1 (5 bases). This CDR3 has 13 amino acids. V lost 6 bases to trimming and J lost 9 bases, with 17 bases between them. Here the CDR3 DNA reads TGTGCCAGCAGCTTGACAGAGCCCACGTCCCAGTACTTC. The encoded protein is CASSLTEPTSQYF.

This clone was seen repeatedly, ten times or more. The J gene is TRBJ2-7, the V gene TRBV6-1; 7 nucleotides line up with TRBD1. Looked up from germline, CDR1 is MNHNS and CDR2 is SASEGT. V dropped 6 bases and J dropped 6; count of bases not matched to a gene: 2. The CDR3 is 11 residues long. CDR3 nucleotide sequence: TGTGCCAGCAGGACAGGGAGCGAGCAGTACTTC. Amino acid sequence: CASRTGSEQYF.

This clone was observed many times. The chain couples TRBV7-8 to TRBJ2-7; possibly TRBD1 or TRBD2 for D (5 bases each). CDR1 is SGHVS and CDR2 is FQNEAQ in the germline V gene. Trimming cost V 0 bases and J 0 bases, with 9 bases left between them. The CDR3 contains 15 residues. CDR3 nucleotide sequence: TGTGCCAGCAGCTTAGCGTCGGGGCCCTCCTACGAGCAGTACTTC. The encoded protein is CASSLASGPSYEQYF.

A note on this clone: A read error may explain this, as a much larger clone is one base away. The chain combines TRBV2 with TRBJ2-4, with D uncertain. The CDR3 covers 13 residues. CDR1 is SNHLY, CDR2 FYNNEI, per germline. CDR3 in amino acids: CASSEDRRNTQYF. As DNA, the CDR3 is TGTGCCAGCAGTGAAGACCGTAGAAACACTCAGTACTTC.

This CDR3 is CASSHPWTSGNYEQYF. The DNA for the CDR3 is TGTGCCAGCAGTCACCCTTGGACTAGCGGGAACTACGAGCAGTACTTC. The chain employs TRBV6-5 and TRBJ2-7, with TRBD2 matching over 12 bases. Germline CDR1 is MNHEY and CDR2 is SVGAGI. V lost 5 bases and J lost 3; bases outside the gene matches: 8. The CDR3 has 16 residues.

This clone has ten or more counts. The chain employs TRBV12-3 or TRBV12-4 and TRBJ2-2, with 12 bases matching TRBD2. The V and J ends lost 5 bases and 7 bases, in that order; junction bases with no gene match: 11. The CDR3 sequence is 17 residues long. This CDR3 reads CASSLGLAGGYVGELFF. CDR3 in DNA: TGTGCCAGCAGTCTGGGGCTAGCGGGAGGGTACGTCGGGGAGCTGTTTTTT.

This clone was seen a handful of times. This may come from a read error, since a much larger clone is one base off. Other DNA sequences in this sample translate to the same CDR3. V usage is TRBV27 and J usage is TRBJ2-4; 10 nucleotides match TRBD1. Germline V gene sequence: CDR1 MNHEY, CDR2 SMNVEV (reference sequence). This CDR3 comprises 12 residues. As DNA, the CDR3 is TGTGCAAGCATGGGACAGGGGAACATTCAGTACTTC. Amino acids: CASMGQGNIQYF.

This clone showed up many times. CDR3 sequence reads: CASSRQGGNEQFF. As DNA, the CDR3 is TGTGCCAGCAGTAGACAGGGGGGGAATGAGCAGTTCTTC. The V gene is TRBV27, the J gene TRBJ2-1; 9 bases fit TRBD1. The germline V gene encodes CDR1 MNHEY and CDR2 SMNVEV (reference sequence). With V trimmed by 5 bases and J by 7 bases, 3 bases remained unmatched. The CDR3 is made up of 13 amino acids.

This clone was counted at least ten times. CDR3 DNA sequence: TGTGCCAGCAGGATACAGGGGATAACTGAAGCTTTCTTT. Translating it yields CASRIQGITEAFF. The J gene is TRBJ1-1, the V gene TRBV2; 7 bases line up with TRBD1. V dropped 6 bases and J dropped 5; count of bases not matched to a gene: 6. The V gene's germline CDR1 is SNHLY and CDR2 FYNNEI. The CDR3 contains 13 residues.

Many counts were recorded for this clone. The chain combines TRBV14 with TRBJ1-1; weak D call: TRBD1 (6 bases). The CDR3 sequence is 14 residues long. Per the germline V gene, CDR1 is SGHDN and CDR2 is FVKESK. V was trimmed by 0 bases and J by 6 bases, leaving 11 bases between them. CDR3 sequence (DNA): TGTGCCAGCAGCCAAGATTGGGACACCCCTGAAGCTTTCTTT. Its protein product is CASSQDWDTPEAFF.

This clone was seen ten or more times. V usage is TRBV6-1 and J usage is TRBJ1-1; D is ambiguous. Trimming shortened V by 1 base and J by 3 bases, and 9 bases separated the two germline ends. The CDR3 runs 14 residues. CDR1 is MNHNS and CDR2 is SASEGT in the germline V gene. DNA for the CDR3: TGTGCCAGCAGTGAAGTGGGAGTATACACTGAAGCTTTCTTT. The encoded protein is CASSEVGVYTEAFF.

This clone was found many times. V gene TRBV2 combines with J gene TRBJ2-3, with 13 positions matching TRBD2. V shed 2 bases, J shed 6 bases, and the junction held 5 bases outside the gene matches. CDR1 SNHLY and CDR2 FYNNEI come from the germline V gene. CDR3 length: 16 amino acids. DNA of the CDR3: TGTGCCAGCAGTGAAAGGGGACTAGCGGGAAGGGATACGCAGTATTTT. It encodes CASSERGLAGRDTQYF.

The chain combines TRBV7-3 with TRBJ2-7, with 7 bases lining up with TRBD2. Germline lookup yields CDR1 SGHTA and CDR2 FQGTGA. V dropped 4 bases and J dropped 5; count of bases not matched to a gene: 14. The CDR3 spans 16 residues. Written as DNA, the CDR3 is TGTGCCAGCAGCTCCCTGCGCGGGGGATTGGGGAACGAGCAGTACTTC. As protein: CASSSLRGGLGNEQYF.

This clone was counted only a few times. One junction end disagrees with the germline gene, perhaps due to a read error. V is TRBV2 and J is TRBJ2-2; D remains ambiguous. CDR1 is SNHLY, CDR2 FYNNEI, per germline. The CDR3 loop spans 13 amino acids. The CDR3 DNA is TGTGTCAGCAGTGTTTATTACACCGGGGAGCTGTTTTTT. Translating gives CVSSVYYTGELFF. The variable domain in full, completed from reference TRBV2 and TRBJ2-2, reads EPEVTQTPSHQVTQMGQEVILRCVPISNHLYFYWYRQILGQKVEFLVSFYNNEISEKSEIFDDQFSVERPDGSNFTLKIRSTKLEDSAMYFCVSSVYYTGELFFGEGSRLTVL.

This clone appeared once. This may be a read error, as it is one base from a much larger clone. The chain has TRBV11-1 and TRBJ2-3; 11 nucleotides match TRBD2. V dropped 9 bases and J dropped 3; count of bases not matched to a gene: 8. This CDR3 comprises 15 residues. Germline CDR1 reads SGHAT; CDR2 reads FQDESV (reference sequence). The CDR3 DNA sequence: TGTGCCAGTTCCATAGCGGGAGGGACGACAGATACGCAGTATTTT. Protein: CASSIAGGTTDTQYF.

On this clone itself: A much larger clone is a single base away; this may be a read error. The chain uses TRBV20-1 and TRBJ2-5; 9 nucleotides agree with TRBD1. V was clipped by 6 bases and J by 5 bases; unmatched bases: 16. Germline V CDR1 and CDR2: DFQATT, SNEGSKA (reference sequence). The CDR3 extends over 16 amino acids. CDR3 sequence: CSAPETWTGDFETQYF. CDR3 nucleotides: TGCAGTGCACCAGAGACCTGGACAGGGGATTTTGAGACCCAGTACTTC.

The sample holds many counts of this clone. Possible read error: a much larger clone is one base away. Additional DNA sequences in this sample encode the identical CDR3. This chain links TRBV2 with TRBJ2-7; 12 bases fit TRBD2. The CDR3 is 14 amino acids. The V gene end was trimmed by 8 bases and the J gene end by 7 bases; junction bases not matched to a gene: 9. The germline V gene has CDR1 SNHLY and CDR2 FYNNEI. CDR3 region: CASARTSGNYEQYF. The CDR3 bases are TGTGCCAGCGCTCGGACTAGCGGGAACTATGAGCAGTACTTC.

The chain couples TRBV6-4 to TRBJ2-1, with D perhaps TRBD1 (6 bases). V gave up 0 bases and J gave up 0 bases, with 18 bases separating them. Per the germline V gene, CDR1 is MRHNA and CDR2 is SNTAGT. The length of the CDR3 is 19 residues. CDR3 residues: CASSDSIRSGQSSYNEQFF. DNA of the CDR3: TGTGCCAGCAGTGACTCGATAAGGTCGGGACAAAGCTCCTACAATGAGCAGTTCTTC.

This clone has more than one count but fewer than ten. Given a much more abundant clone one base away, this may be a read error. The chain recombines TRBV5-1 with TRBJ2-7; possible D gene TRBD1, 6 bases. CDR1 SGHRS and CDR2 YFSETQ come from the germline V gene. Trimming left V 7 bases short and J 12 bases short, with 23 bases between. CDR3 size: 13 residues. The CDR3 loop reads CASGHRERNLWYF. The CDR3 coding sequence is TGCGCCAGCGGGCACAGGGAGCGCAACCTATGGTACTTC.